These 3 T cell receptor beta chains originate from one sample sequenced in a study of identifying expanded T cells in peripheral blood. The repertoire was sequenced with immunoSEQ multiplex PCR; TCRdb's copy has only in-frame clones and lacks some. Of 75,000 to 90,000 clones in the sample, roughly 89% were seen once. Specimen: blood. These receptors were taken from a person aged 18 to 69 in good health.

V gene TRBV7-9 combines with J gene TRBJ1-2; D is uncertain. V lost 1 base, J lost 6 bases, and 9 bases lay in between. The CDR3 extends over 13 amino acids. From germline, CDR1 is SEHNR and CDR2 FQNEAQ (reference sequence). The CDR3 region has the DNA TGTGCCAGCAGCTTAGTACCAAGCAATGGCTACACCTTC. Its translation: CASSLVPSNGYTF.

The gene calls are TRBV30 and TRBJ1-1, with TRBD1 matching 7 bases. After removal of 8 bases from V and 3 bases from J, the junction contained 9 bases not matched to a gene. The V gene's germline CDR1 is GTSNPN and CDR2 SVGIG (reference sequence). This CDR3 contains 13 residues. The CDR3 DNA follows: TGTGCCGGCAAACAGGGGCAGGACACTGAAGCTTTCTTT. Its protein product is CAGKQGQDTEAFF.

The chain recombines TRBV15 with TRBJ1-5; D is possibly TRBD1 (6 bases). V lost 4 bases, J lost 5 bases, and 12 bases lay in between. The CDR3 loop spans 14 amino acids. Germline loops: CDR1 LNHNV, CDR2 YYDKDF (reference sequence). CDR3 sequence (DNA): TGTGCCACCAGCAATCACAGGGTTGATCAGCCCCAGCATTTT. Protein sequence: CATSNHRVDQPQHF.